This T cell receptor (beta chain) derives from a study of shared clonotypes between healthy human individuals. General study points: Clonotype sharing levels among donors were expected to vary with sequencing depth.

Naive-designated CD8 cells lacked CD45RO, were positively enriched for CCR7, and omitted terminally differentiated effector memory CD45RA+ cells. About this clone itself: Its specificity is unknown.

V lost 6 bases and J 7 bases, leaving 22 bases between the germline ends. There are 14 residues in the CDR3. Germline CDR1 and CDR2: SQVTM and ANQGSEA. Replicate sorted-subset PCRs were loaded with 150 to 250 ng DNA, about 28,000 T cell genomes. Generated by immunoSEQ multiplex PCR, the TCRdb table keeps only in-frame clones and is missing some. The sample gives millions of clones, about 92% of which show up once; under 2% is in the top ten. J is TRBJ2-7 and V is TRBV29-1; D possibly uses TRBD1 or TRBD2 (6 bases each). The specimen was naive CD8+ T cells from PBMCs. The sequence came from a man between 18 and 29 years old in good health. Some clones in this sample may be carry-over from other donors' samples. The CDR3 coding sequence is TGCAGCGTCCTGGGGGGCGCGCCTGGGAGGGAGCAGTACTTC. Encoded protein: CSVLGGAPGREQYF.